A selection of T cell receptor beta chains follows, all from one sample in a study of OX40 agonist ivuxolimab in advanced cancers. Assay used: immunoSEQ multiplex PCR; TCRdb lists only in-frame clones, some missing. Seen here are about 47,000 clones, under 90% observed once, and the top ten hold roughly a quarter. The specimen comprised CD4+ or CD8+ T cells sorted from blood, sampled in a trial of the OX40 agonist ivuxolimab. The receptor source for this set is an adult with an advanced solid tumor such as melanoma, head and neck, liver or kidney cancer. Both conserved end residues are part of each CDR3. The order of the fields is J gene, V gene, D gene, CDR3 protein, CDR3 DNA. A D gene is named only where the DNA matches it firmly.

TRBJ2-1 TRBV11-2 TRBD1 CASSLQGVEQFF TGTGCCAGCAGCCTCCAGGGGGTTGAGCAGTTCTTC
TRBJ2-1 TRBV13 - CASSPTYNEQFF TGTGCCAGCAGCCCGACCTACAATGAGCAGTTCTTC
TRBJ2-7 TRBV7-3 TRBD2 CASSAGLAGAYEQYF TGTGCCAGCAGCGCGGGACTAGCGGGAGCCTACGAGCAGTACTTC
TRBJ2-1 TRBV6-6 TRBD1 CASSLGQPEQFF TGTGCCAGCAGCCTGGGACAGCCTGAGCAGTTCTTC
TRBJ2-1 TRBV5-1 TRBD1 CASSAGTGLTYNEQFF TGCGCCAGCAGCGCGGGGACAGGACTTACCTACAATGAGCAGTTCTTC
TRBJ1-2 TRBV7-9 - CASSSGVSFNYGYTF TGTGCCAGCAGCTCCGGCGTGAGTTTCAACTATGGCTACACCTTC
TRBJ2-7 TRBV7-2 - CASSFTAIYEQYF TGTGCCAGCAGCTTTACAGCGATCTACGAGCAGTACTTC
TRBJ1-6 TRBV9 TRBD1 CASSSDRGRGYSPLHF TGTGCCAGCAGCTCCGACAGGGGACGGGGGTATTCACCCCTCCACTTT
TRBJ2-5 TRBV5-4 TRBD2 CASSSLAGGQETQYF TGTGCCAGCAGCTCCCTAGCGGGGGGACAAGAGACCCAGTACTTC
TRBJ2-6 TRBV6-1 - CASSGDAQSRANVLTF TGTGCCAGCAGTGGGGATGCACAAAGTCGGGCCAACGTCCTGACTTTC
TRBJ1-1 TRBV4-2 TRBD1 CASSEEPLDRDGAFF TGTGCCAGCAGCGAAGAGCCATTGGACAGGGACGGAGCTTTCTTT
TRBJ2-1 TRBV14 TRBD2 CASSLFRRGGAGGLNTGSYNEQFF TGTGCCAGCAGCCTTTTTCGGCGGGGGGGCGCTGGAGGCCTTAATACTGGCTCCTACAATGAGCAGTTCTTC
TRBJ2-7 TRBV27 - CASSPRGGAGNEQYF TGTGCCAGCTCCCCCCGAGGGGGGGCCGGGAACGAGCAGTACTTC
TRBJ2-2 TRBV18 TRBD1 CASSSSPGQGVGGELFF TGTGCCAGCTCAAGCTCTCCGGGACAGGGCGTAGGCGGGGAGCTGTTTTTT
TRBJ1-2 TRBV28 - CASSPGAGSYGYTF TGTGCCAGCAGCCCGGGGGCAGGGAGCTATGGCTACACCTTC
TRBJ2-1 TRBV6-1 TRBD1 CSTGVIYNEQFF TGTTCGACAGGGGTTATCTACAATGAGCAGTTCTTC
TRBJ1-3 TRBV6-5 TRBD1 CASSYRGQRNTIYF TGTGCCAGCAGTTACAGGGGGCAGCGAAACACCATATATTTT
TRBJ1-2 TRBV27 - CASGTAQAANYGYTF TGTGCCAGCGGGACTGCCCAGGCGGCTAACTATGGCTACACCTTC